The T cell receptor beta chain described here comes from a study of T cell repertoires in cytomegalovirus infection. Study-wide context: Indicated by public TCR beta signatures were CMV infection and matching HLA type. Study-wide findings and caveats: Adding up the frequency of public TCR beta families identified people who carried CMV plus the relevant HLA. HLA-C-restricted CMV clonotypes gave the most frequent clonotype in two of eight donors.

Trimming removed 2 bases from V and 3 bases from J, with 10 bases in between. The CDR3 runs 14 residues. CDR1 is SNHLY and CDR2 is FYNNEI in the germline V gene. TCRdb reanalysed the reads using MiXCR and keeps one entry per CDR3 protein. The sample includes about 770,000 distinct CDR3 sequences, 25% to 30% of them seen just once. A note on this clonotype: Its target is unknown.

The chain combines TRBV2 with TRBJ1-1; TRBD1 might be the D (5 bases). The sequence was collected from a human donor in good health (CMV status not recorded). Some clones in this sample may be carry-over from other donors' samples. This specimen consisted of cultured CD8+ T cells from PBMCs, obtained from culture after CMV antigen stimulation. CDR3 amino acids: CASSEKGWDTEAFF. CDR3 sequence (DNA): TGTGCCAGCAGTGAAAAGGGGTGGGACACTGAAGCTTTCTTT.